This T cell receptor beta chain derives from a study of cytomegalovirus exposure and HLA in healthy donors. Study information: Most donors, roughly 82% of 398 genotyped, fell in the Caucasian-associated ancestry cluster.

The PCR used 60 Vbeta and 13 Jbeta primers. TCRdb keeps only in-frame clones here, not all; method: immunoSEQ multiplex PCR. The profile shows 100,000 to 150,000 clones, 83% of them singletons. This TCR derives from a man between 18 and 35 years old in good health and CMV-seropositive. Sequenced input: PBMCs.

In DNA form, the CDR3 reads TGTGCCAGCAGCGAGGGTCCCCGGGACAGTAGCAATCAGCCCCAGCATTTT. It specifies CASSEGPRDSSNQPQHF. V usage is TRBV9 and J usage is TRBJ1-5; 7 bases align to TRBD1. CDR1 and CDR2 from the germline V gene are SGDLS and YYNGEE. The J segment lost 0 bases and the V segment lost 3 bases, leaving 9 bases of the junction unmatched. The CDR3 loop spans 17 amino acids. Combining the CDR3 with reference TRBV9 and TRBJ1-5 gives the whole variable domain DSGVTQTPKHLITATGQRVTLRCSPRSGDLSVYWYQQSLDQGLQFLIQYYNGEERAKGNILERFSAQQFPDLHSELNLSSLELGDSALYFCASSEGPRDSSNQPQHFGDGTRLSIL.